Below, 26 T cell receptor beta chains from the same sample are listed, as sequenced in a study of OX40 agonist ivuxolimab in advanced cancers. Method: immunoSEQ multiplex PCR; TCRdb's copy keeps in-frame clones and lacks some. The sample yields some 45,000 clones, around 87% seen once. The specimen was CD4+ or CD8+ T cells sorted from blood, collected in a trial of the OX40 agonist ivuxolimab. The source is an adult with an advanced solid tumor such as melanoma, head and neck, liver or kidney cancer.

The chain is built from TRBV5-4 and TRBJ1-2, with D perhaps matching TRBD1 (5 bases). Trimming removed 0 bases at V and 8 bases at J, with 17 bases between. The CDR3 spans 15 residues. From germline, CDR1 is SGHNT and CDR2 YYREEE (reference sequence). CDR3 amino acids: CASSLVGRVEEGYTF. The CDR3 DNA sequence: TGTGCCAGCAGCTTGGTAGGCAGGGTGGAGGAGGGCTACACCTTC. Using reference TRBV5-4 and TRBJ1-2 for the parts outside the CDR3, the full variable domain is ETGVTQSPTHLIKTRGQQVTLRCSSQSGHNTVSWYQQALGQGPQFIFQYYREEENGRGNFPPRFSGLQFPNYSSELNVNALELDDSALYLCASSLVGRVEEGYTFGSGTRLTVV.

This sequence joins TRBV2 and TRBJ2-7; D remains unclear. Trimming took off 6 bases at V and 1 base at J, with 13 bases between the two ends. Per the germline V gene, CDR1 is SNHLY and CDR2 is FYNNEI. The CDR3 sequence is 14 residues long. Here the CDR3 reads CASSLAQESYEQYF. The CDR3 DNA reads TGTGCCAGCAGCTTAGCCCAGGAATCCTACGAGCAGTACTTC.

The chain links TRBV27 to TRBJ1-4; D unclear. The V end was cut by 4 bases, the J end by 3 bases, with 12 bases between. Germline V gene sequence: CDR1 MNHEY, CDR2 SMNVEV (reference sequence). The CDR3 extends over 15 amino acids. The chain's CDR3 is CASSSLGVANEKLFF. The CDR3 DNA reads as TGTGCCAGCAGTTCCCTCGGGGTCGCTAATGAAAAACTGTTTTTT.

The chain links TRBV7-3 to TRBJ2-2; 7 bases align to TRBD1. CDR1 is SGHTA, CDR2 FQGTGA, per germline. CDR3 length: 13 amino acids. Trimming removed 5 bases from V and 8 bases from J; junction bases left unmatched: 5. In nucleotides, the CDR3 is TGTGCCAGCAGCCAAACGACAGGGGGGGAGCTGTTTTTT. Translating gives CASSQTTGGELFF.

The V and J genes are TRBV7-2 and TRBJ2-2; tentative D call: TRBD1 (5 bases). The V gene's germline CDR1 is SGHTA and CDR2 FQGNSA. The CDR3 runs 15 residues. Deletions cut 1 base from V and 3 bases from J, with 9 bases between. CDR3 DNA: TGTGCCAGCAGCTTAGGACAGACAGACACCGGGGAGCTGTTTTTT. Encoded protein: CASSLGQTDTGELFF.

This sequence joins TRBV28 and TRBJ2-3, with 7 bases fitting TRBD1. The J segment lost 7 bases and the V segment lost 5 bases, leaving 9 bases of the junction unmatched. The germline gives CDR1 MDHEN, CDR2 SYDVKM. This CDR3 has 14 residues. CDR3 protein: CASSNPGQFYTQYF. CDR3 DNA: TGTGCCAGCAGTAACCCGGGACAGTTTTATACGCAGTATTTT.

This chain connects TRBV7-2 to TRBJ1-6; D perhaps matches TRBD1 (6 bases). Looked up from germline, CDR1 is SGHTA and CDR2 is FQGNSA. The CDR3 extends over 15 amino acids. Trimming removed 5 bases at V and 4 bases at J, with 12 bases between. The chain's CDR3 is CASSTGTIYNSPLHF. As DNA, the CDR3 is TGTGCCAGCAGCACCGGGACAATTTATAATTCACCCCTCCACTTT.

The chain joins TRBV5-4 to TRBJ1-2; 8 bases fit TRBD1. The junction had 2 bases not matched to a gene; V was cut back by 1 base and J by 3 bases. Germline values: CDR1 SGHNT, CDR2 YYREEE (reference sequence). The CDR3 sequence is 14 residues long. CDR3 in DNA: TGTGCCAGCAGCTTGCAGGGGGCGGACTATGGCTACACCTTC. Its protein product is CASSLQGADYGYTF.

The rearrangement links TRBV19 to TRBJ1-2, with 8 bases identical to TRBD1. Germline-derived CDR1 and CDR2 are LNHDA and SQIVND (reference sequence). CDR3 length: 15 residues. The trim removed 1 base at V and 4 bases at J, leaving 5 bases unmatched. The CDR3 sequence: CASSIAIGTGYGYTF. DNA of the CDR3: TGTGCCAGTAGTATAGCCATCGGGACAGGCTATGGCTACACCTTC.

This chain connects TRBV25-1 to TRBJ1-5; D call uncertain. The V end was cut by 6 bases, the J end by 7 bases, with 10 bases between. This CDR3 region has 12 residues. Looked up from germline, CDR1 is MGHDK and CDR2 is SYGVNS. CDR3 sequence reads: CASSRNNQPQHF. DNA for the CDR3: TGTGCCAGCAGCCGTAACAACCAGCCCCAGCATTTT.

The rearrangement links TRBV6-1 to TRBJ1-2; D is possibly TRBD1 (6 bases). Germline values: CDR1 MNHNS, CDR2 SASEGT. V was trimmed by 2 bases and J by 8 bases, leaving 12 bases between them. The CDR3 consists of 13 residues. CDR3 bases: TGTGCCAGCAGTGAATTGACAGGCGTGGGCTACACCTTC. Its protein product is CASSELTGVGYTF.

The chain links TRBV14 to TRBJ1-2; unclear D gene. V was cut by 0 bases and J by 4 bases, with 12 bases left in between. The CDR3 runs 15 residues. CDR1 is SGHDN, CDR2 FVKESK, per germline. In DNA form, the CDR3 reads TGTGCCAGCAGCCAAGAGGCAGGCGCCGTCTATGGCTACACCTTC. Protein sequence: CASSQEAGAVYGYTF.

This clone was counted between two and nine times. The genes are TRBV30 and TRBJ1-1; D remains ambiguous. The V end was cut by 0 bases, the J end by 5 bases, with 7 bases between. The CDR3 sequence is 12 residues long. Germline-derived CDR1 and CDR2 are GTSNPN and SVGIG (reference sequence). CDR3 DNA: TGTGCCTGGAGTGTACAGTGGACTGAAGCTTTCTTT. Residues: CAWSVQWTEAFF.

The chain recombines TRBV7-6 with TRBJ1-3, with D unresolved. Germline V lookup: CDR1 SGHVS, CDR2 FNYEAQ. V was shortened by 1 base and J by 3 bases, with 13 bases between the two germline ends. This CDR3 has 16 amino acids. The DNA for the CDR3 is TGTGCCAGCAGCTTAGTGGCTCCTTCAGGTGGAAACACCATATATTTT. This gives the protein CASSLVAPSGGNTIYF.

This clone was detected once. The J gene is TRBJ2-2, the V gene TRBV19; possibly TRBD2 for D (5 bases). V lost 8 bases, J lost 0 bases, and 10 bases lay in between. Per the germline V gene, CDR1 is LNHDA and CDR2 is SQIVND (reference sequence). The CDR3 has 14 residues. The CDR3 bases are TGTGCCAGTTCCCCGGGGTCGAACACCGGGGAGCTGTTTTTT. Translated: CASSPGSNTGELFF. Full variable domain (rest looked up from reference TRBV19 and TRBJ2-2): DGGITQSPKYLFRKEGQNVTLSCEQNLNHDAMYWYRQDPGQGLRLIYYSQIVNDFQKGDIAEGYSVSREKKESFPLTVTSAQKNPTAFYLCASSPGSNTGELFFGEGSRLTVL.

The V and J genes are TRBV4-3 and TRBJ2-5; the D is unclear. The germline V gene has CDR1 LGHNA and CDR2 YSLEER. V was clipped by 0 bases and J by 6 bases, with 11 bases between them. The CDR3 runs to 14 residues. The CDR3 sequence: CASSQDRPAQTQYF. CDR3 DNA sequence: TGCGCCAGCAGCCAAGATCGGCCAGCGCAGACCCAGTACTTC.

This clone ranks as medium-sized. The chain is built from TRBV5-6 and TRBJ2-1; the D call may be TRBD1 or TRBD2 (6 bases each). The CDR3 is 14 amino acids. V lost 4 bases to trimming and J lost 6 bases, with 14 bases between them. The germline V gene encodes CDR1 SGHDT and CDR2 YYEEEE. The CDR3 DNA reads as TGTGCCAGCAGCCGGGGGACACTATCCAATGAGCAGTTCTTC. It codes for CASSRGTLSNEQFF.

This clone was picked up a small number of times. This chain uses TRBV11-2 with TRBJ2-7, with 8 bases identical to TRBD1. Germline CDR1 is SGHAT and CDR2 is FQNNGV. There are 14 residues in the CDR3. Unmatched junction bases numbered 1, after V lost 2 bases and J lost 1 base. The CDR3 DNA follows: TGTGCCAGCAGCTTAAGACAGGGGTCCTACGAGCAGTACTTC. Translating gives CASSLRQGSYEQYF.

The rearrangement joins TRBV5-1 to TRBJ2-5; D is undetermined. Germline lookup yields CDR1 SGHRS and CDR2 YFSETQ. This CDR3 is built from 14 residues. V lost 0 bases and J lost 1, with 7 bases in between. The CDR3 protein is CASSLAQAQETQYF. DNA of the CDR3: TGCGCCAGCAGCTTGGCCCAGGCCCAAGAGACCCAGTACTTC.

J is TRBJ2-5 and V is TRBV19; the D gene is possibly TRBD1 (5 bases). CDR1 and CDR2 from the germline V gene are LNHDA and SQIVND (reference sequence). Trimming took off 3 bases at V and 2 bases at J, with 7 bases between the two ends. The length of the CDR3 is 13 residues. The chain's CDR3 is CASSIDSQETQYF. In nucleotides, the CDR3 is TGTGCCAGTAGTATCGACAGTCAAGAGACCCAGTACTTC. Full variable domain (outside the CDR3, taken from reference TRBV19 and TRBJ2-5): DGGITQSPKYLFRKEGQNVTLSCEQNLNHDAMYWYRQDPGQGLRLIYYSQIVNDFQKGDIAEGYSVSREKKESFPLTVTSAQKNPTAFYLCASSIDSQETQYFGPGTRLLVL.

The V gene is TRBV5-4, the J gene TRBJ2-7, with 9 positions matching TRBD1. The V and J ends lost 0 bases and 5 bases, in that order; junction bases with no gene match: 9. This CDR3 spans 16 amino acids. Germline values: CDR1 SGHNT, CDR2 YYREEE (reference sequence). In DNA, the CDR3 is TGTGCCAGCAGCTTGGGGACCTCGACAGGGGGACACGAGCAGTACTTC. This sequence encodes CASSLGTSTGGHEQYF.

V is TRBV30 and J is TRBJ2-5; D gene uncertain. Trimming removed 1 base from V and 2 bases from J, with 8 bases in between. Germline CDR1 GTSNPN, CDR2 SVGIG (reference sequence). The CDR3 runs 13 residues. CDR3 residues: CAWSENRQETQYF. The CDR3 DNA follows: TGTGCCTGGAGTGAGAACCGACAAGAGACCCAGTACTTC.

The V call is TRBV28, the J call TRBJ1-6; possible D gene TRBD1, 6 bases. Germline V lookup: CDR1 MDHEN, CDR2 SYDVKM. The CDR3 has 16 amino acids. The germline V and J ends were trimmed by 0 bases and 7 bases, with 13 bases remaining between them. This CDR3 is CASSLWWAGENSPLHF. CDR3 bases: TGTGCCAGCAGTTTATGGTGGGCAGGGGAAAATTCACCCCTCCACTTT.

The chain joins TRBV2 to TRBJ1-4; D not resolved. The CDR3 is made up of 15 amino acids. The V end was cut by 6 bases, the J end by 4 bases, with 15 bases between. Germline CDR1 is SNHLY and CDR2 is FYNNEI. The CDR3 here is CASRELTRINEKLFF. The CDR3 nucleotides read TGTGCCAGCAGAGAACTTACCCGGATTAATGAAAAACTGTTTTTT.

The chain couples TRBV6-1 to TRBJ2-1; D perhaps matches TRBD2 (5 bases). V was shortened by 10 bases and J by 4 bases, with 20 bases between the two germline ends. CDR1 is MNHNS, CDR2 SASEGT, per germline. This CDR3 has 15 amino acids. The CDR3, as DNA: TGTGCCACCGTAGCATCCAGCGGATTTTACAATGAGCAGTTCTTC. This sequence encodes CATVASSGFYNEQFF.

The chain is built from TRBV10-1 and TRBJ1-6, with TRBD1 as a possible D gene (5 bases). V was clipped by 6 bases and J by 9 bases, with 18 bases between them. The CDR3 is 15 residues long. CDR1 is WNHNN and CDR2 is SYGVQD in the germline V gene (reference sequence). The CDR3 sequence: CASRERDSFSSPLHF. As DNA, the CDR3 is TGCGCCAGCAGGGAACGGGACTCTTTTAGTTCACCCCTCCACTTT.